This T cell receptor beta chain appears in the sequencing data of a study of cytomegalovirus exposure and HLA in healthy donors. This clone was detected only a few times. The CDR3 is made up of 15 amino acids. Germline CDR1 reads SGHRS; CDR2 reads YFSETQ. Deletions cut 4 bases from V and 4 bases from J, with 18 bases between. Primers for the PCR totalled 60 Vbeta and 13 Jbeta. Original handling: Approximately 11 million of 75 million to 85 million unique TCR beta chains were shared, per a later count. Method: immunoSEQ multiplex PCR; TCRdb's copy keeps in-frame clones and lacks some. Clonal size and the V and J genes are those of that table, whereas D and trimming came from the DNA. The sample records roughly 190,000 clones, 75% to 85% being singletons.

This sequence originates from a woman in her 50s in good health and CMV-seronegative. This chain links TRBV5-1 with TRBJ2-7; perhaps TRBD2 as D (5 bases). Sequenced material: PBMCs. Here the CDR3 DNA reads TGCGCCAGCAGCGCGGATGCGGGTCGGACTTACGAGCAGTACTTC. As protein: CASSADAGRTYEQYF.